This T cell receptor beta chain was sequenced during a study of PD-1 blockade in classical Hodgkin lymphoma. CDR1 and CDR2 from the germline V gene are SGHAT and FQNNGV. The CDR3 has 14 residues. With 5 bases clipped from V and 6 bases from J, the junction kept 2 bases outside the gene matches. Method: immunoSEQ multiplex PCR; TCRdb's copy keeps in-frame clones and lacks some. Here the sample spans 25,000 to 30,000 clones, 70% to 75% being singletons. This clone was seen a handful of times. Each patient experienced a relapse that followed autologous stem cell transplantation, and brentuximab vedotin exposure varied.

This chain uses TRBV11-2 with TRBJ2-1; 12 bases are shared with TRBD2. The sample consisted of peripheral blood mononuclear cells (PBMCs), taken before the second cycle of nivolumab. The receptor was isolated from a human donor with classical Hodgkin lymphoma. CDR3 protein: CASSGLAGSNEQFF. Here the CDR3 DNA reads TGTGCCAGCAGCGGACTAGCGGGGTCCAATGAGCAGTTCTTC. Full variable domain (missing parts from reference TRBV11-2 and TRBJ2-1): EAGVAQSPRYKIIEKRQSVAFWCNPISGHATLYWYQQILGQGPKLLIQFQNNGVVDDSQLPKDRFSAERLKGVDSTLKIQPAKLEDSAVYLCASSGLAGSNEQFFGPGTRLTVL.